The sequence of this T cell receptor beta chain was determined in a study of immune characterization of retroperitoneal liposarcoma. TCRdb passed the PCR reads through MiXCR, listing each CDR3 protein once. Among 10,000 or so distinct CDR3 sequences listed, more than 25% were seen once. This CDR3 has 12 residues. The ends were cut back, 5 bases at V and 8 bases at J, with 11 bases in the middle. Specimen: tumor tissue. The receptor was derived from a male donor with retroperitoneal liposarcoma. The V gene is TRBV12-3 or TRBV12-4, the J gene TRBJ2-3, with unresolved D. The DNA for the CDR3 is TGTGCCAGCAGTGTAGACGGTAGTACGCAGTATTTT. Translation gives CASSVDGSTQYF.